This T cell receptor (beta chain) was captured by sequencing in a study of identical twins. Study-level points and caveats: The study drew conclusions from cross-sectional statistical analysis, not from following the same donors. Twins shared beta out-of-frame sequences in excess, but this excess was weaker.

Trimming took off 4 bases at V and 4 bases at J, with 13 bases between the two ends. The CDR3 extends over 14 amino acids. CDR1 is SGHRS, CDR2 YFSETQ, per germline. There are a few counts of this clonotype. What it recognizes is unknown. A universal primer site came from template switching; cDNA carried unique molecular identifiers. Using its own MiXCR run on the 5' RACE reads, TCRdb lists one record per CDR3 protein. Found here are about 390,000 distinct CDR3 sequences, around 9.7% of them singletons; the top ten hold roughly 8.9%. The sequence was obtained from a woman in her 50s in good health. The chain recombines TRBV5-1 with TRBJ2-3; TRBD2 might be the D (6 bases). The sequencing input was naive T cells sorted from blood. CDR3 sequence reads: CASSPDAGSDTQYF. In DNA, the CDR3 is TGCGCCAGCAGCCCGGACGCGGGGTCAGATACGCAGTATTTT.